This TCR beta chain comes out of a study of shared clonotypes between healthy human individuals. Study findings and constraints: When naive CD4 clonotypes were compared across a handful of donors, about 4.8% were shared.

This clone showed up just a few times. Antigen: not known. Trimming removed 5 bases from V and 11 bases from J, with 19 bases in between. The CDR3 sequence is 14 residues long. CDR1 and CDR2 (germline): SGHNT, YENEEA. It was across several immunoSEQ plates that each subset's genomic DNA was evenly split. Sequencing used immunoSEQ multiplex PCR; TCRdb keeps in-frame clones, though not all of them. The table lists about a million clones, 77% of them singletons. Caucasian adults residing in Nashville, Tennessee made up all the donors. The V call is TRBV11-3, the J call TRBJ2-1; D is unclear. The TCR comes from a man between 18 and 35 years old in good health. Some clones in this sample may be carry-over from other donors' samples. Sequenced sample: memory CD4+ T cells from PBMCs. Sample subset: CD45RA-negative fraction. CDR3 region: CASSRIPPPSQQFF. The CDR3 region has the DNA TGTGCCAGCAGCCGGATCCCCCCACCAAGTCAGCAGTTCTTC.